These 6 T cell receptor beta chains share one sample of origin, sequenced in a study of T cell responses to AZD1222 COVID-19 vaccine. Profiling relied on immunoSEQ multiplex PCR, and the TCRdb table lists in-frame clones only, not all of them. Recorded for this sample: about 140,000 clones. The sequencing input was peripheral blood. Receptors originate from an adult in good health.

This chain uses TRBV11-3 with TRBJ2-3; 8 bases agree with TRBD1. The germline V gene has CDR1 SGHNT and CDR2 YENEEA. V lost 4 bases and J lost 1; bases outside the gene matches: 7. The CDR3 contains 16 residues. CDR3 region: CASSSGDRRGTDTQYF. CDR3 coding DNA: TGTGCCAGCAGCTCAGGGGACAGGAGGGGCACAGATACGCAGTATTTT.

V and J are TRBV7-9 and TRBJ1-5, with 8 bases that match TRBD1. Per the germline V gene, CDR1 is SEHNR and CDR2 is FQNEAQ (reference sequence). The V and J ends lost 3 bases and 5 bases, in that order; junction bases with no gene match: 6. The CDR3 spans 15 residues. CDR3 sequence: CASSLYATGDQPQHF. As DNA, the CDR3 is TGTGCCAGCAGCTTGTACGCGACAGGGGATCAGCCCCAGCATTTT.

This sequence joins TRBV30 and TRBJ1-2; D call uncertain. The germline V gene has CDR1 GTSNPN and CDR2 SVGIG (reference sequence). The CDR3 spans 13 residues. With 0 bases removed from V and 8 bases from J, the gap between germline ends came to 13 bases. The CDR3 here is CAWSVRRAHGYTF. The CDR3 DNA reads as TGTGCCTGGAGTGTCAGGAGGGCTCACGGCTACACCTTC. Full variable domain (missing parts from reference TRBV30 and TRBJ1-2): SQTIHQWPATLVQPVGSPLSLECTVEGTSNPNLYWYRQAAGRGLQLLFYSVGIGQISSEVPQNLSASRPQDRQFILSSKKLLLSDSGFYLCAWSVRRAHGYTFGSGTRLTVV.

A word on this clone: One end of the junction does not line up with germline, which may come from a read error. The chain has TRBV18 and TRBJ1-1, with D unclear. CDR3 length equals 18 residues. Looked up from germline, CDR1 is KGHSH and CDR2 is LQKENI. For the CDR3, the DNA is TGTGCCAGTTCACCAATCGTGCAGCCCGGCGGTTCGGACACTGAAGCTTTCTTT. Translating gives CASSPIVQPGGSDTEAFF.

The chain carries TRBV7-2 and TRBJ2-1; 10 nucleotides line up with TRBD2. Germline V gene lookup returns CDR1 SGHTA and CDR2 FQGNSA. The CDR3 runs to 17 residues. Trimming at V came to 1 base and at J to 9 bases, leaving 12 bases not matched to a gene. The CDR3 is CASSLGRVLAGLGEQFF. CDR3 sequence (DNA): TGTGCCAGCAGCTTAGGTCGCGTACTAGCGGGGTTGGGTGAGCAGTTCTTC.

This CDR3 is CASSIDGESYEQYF. CDR3 nucleotides: TGTGCCAGTAGTATAGACGGGGAATCCTACGAGCAGTACTTC. V usage is TRBV19 and J usage is TRBJ2-7, with D possibly matching TRBD2 (5 bases). Between the trimmed V and J ends, which lost 0 bases and 1 base, there was a span of 7 bases. The length of the CDR3 is 14 residues. Germline V gene data show CDR1 as LNHDA and CDR2 as SQIVND (reference sequence).